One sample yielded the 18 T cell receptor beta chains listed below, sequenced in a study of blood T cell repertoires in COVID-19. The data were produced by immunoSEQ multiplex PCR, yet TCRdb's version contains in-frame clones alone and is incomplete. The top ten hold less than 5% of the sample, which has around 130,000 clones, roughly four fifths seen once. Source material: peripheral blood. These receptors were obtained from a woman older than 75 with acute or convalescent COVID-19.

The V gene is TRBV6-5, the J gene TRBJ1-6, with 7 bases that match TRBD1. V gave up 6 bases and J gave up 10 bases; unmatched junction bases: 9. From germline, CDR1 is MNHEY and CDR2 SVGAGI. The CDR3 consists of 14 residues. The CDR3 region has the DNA TGTGCCAGCAGCCGACAGGGTCTCACGTCACCCCTCCACTTT. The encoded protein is CASSRQGLTSPLHF.

The CDR3 DNA reads as TGTGCCAGCTTCCGCTCCCTGACAGGCCAAGAGACCCAGTACTTC. Protein sequence: CASFRSLTGQETQYF. This chain links TRBV21-1 with TRBJ2-5; TRBD1 was called by the table and not checked on the DNA. TRBV21-1 represents a pseudogene. The CDR3 contains 15 residues.

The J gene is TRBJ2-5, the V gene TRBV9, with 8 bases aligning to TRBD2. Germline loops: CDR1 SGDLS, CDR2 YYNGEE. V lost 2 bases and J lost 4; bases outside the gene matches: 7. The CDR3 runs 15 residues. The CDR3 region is CASSVGAREGETQYF. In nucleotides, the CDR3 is TGTGCCAGCAGCGTGGGGGCCCGGGAGGGAGAGACCCAGTACTTC.

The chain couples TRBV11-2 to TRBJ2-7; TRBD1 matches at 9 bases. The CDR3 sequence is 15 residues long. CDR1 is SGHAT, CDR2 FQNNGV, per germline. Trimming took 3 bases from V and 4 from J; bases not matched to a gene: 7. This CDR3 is CASSFGTGLWYEQYF. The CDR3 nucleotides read TGTGCCAGCAGCTTCGGGACAGGGCTTTGGTACGAGCAGTACTTC.

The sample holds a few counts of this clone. The CDR3 loop is CASSRQGSSGNTIYF. The CDR3 DNA reads as TGTGCCAGCAGCCGACAGGGGAGCTCTGGAAACACCATATATTTT. This rearrangement joins TRBV28 to TRBJ1-3; 8 nucleotides align to TRBD1. Germline CDR1 and CDR2: MDHEN and SYDVKM. The CDR3 is made up of 15 amino acids. V was pared by 6 bases and J by 0 bases, with 4 bases of the junction left unmatched.

The CDR3 here is CASSETGVYEQYF. The CDR3, as DNA: TGCGCCAGCAGCGAGACAGGGGTCTACGAGCAGTACTTC. The chain carries TRBV5-1 and TRBJ2-7; TRBD1 matches at 8 bases. The V and J ends lost 4 bases and 3 bases, in that order; junction bases with no gene match: 3. This CDR3 region has 13 residues. Germline CDR1 is SGHRS and CDR2 is YFSETQ.

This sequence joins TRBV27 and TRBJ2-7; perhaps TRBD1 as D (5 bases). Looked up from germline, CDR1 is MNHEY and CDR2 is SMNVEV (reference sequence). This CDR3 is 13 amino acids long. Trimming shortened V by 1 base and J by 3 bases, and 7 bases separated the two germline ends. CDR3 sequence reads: CASSLLGDYEQYF. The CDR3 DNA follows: TGTGCCAGCAGTTTATTAGGGGACTACGAGCAGTACTTC.

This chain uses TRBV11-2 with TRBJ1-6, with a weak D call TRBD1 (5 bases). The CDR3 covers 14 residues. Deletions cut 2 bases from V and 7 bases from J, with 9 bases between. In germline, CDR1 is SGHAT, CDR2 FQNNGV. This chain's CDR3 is CASSLNSGNSPLHF. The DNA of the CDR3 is TGTGCCAGCAGCTTAAACTCAGGGAATTCACCCCTCCACTTT. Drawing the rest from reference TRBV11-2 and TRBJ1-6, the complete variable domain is EAGVAQSPRYKIIEKRQSVAFWCNPISGHATLYWYQQILGQGPKLLIQFQNNGVVDDSQLPKDRFSAERLKGVDSTLKIQPAKLEDSAVYLCASSLNSGNSPLHFGNGTRLTVT.

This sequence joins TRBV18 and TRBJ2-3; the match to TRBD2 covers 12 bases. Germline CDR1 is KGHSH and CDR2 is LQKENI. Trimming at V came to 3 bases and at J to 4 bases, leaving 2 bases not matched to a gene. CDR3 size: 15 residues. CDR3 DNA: TGTGCCAGCTCACCGACTAGCGGGAGCTCAGATACGCAGTATTTT. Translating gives CASSPTSGSSDTQYF.

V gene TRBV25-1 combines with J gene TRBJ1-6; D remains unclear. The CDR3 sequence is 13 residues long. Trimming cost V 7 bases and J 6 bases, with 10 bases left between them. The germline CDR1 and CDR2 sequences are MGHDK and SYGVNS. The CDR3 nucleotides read TGTGCCAGCACTTTTACTACTAATTCACCCCTCCACTTT. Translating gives CASTFTTNSPLHF.

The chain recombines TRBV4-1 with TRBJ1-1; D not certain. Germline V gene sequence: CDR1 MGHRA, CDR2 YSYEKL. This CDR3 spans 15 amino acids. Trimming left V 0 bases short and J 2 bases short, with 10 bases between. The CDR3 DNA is TGCGCCAGCAGCCAAGATCCCGGGGTAAACACTGAAGCTTTCTTT. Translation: CASSQDPGVNTEAFF.

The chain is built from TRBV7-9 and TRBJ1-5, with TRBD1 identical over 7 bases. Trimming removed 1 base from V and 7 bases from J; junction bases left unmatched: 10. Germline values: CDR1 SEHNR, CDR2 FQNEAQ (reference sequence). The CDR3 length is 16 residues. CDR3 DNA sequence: TGTGCCAGCAGCTTAGAAGTGACAGGGCCCAGCCAGCCCCAGCATTTT. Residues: CASSLEVTGPSQPQHF.

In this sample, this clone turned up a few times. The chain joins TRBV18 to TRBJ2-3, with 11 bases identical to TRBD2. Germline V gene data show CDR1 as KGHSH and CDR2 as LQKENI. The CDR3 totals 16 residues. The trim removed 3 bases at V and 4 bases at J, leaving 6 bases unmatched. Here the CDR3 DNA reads TGTGCCAGCTCACCTTCACTAGCGGGGGACCCAGATACGCAGTATTTT. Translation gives CASSPSLAGDPDTQYF.

CDR3 residues: CASSLGADTQYF. DNA for the CDR3: TGTGCCAGCAGCTTAGGGGCCGATACGCAGTATTTT. The chain joins TRBV7-9 to TRBJ2-3; D gene uncertain. The CDR3 has 12 residues. V was clipped by 1 base and J by 6 bases, with 5 bases between them. Germline V CDR1 and CDR2: SEHNR, FQNEAQ (reference sequence).

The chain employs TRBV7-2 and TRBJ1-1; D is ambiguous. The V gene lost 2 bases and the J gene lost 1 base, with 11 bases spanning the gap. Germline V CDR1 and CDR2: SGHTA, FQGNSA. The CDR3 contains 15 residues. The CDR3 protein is CASSLFRGTNTEAFF. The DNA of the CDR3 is TGTGCCAGCAGCTTATTCCGGGGAACGAACACTGAAGCTTTCTTT.

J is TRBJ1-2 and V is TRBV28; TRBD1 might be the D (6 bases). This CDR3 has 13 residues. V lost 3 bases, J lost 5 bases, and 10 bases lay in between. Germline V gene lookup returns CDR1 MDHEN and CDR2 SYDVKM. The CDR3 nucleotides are TGTGCCAGCAGTTTCGGGGGGGCGTATGGCTACACCTTC. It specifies CASSFGGAYGYTF.

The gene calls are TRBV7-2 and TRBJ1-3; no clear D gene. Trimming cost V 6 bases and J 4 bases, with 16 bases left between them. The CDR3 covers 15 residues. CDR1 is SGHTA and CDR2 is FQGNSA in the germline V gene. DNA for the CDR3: TGTGCCAGCAGTCTAGACGGCCTCGCGGGAAACACCATATATTTT. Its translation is CASSLDGLAGNTIYF.

CDR3 region: CASFGTALSSGANVLTF. The CDR3 DNA is TGTGCCAGCTTCGGGACAGCGTTATCCTCTGGGGCCAACGTCCTGACTTTC. This chain joins TRBV28 and TRBJ2-6; 7 nucleotides align to TRBD1. Germline V gene data show CDR1 as MDHEN and CDR2 as SYDVKM. This CDR3 comprises 17 residues. Germline trimming cut 8 bases from V and 0 bases from J; bases unmatched to any gene: 10. The variable domain in full, completed from reference TRBV28 and TRBJ2-6, reads DVKVTQSSRYLVKRTGEKVFLECVQDMDHENMFWYRQDPGLGLRLIYFSYDVKMKEKGDIPEGYSVSREKKERFSLILESASTNQTSMYLCASFGTALSSGANVLTFGAGSRLTVL.